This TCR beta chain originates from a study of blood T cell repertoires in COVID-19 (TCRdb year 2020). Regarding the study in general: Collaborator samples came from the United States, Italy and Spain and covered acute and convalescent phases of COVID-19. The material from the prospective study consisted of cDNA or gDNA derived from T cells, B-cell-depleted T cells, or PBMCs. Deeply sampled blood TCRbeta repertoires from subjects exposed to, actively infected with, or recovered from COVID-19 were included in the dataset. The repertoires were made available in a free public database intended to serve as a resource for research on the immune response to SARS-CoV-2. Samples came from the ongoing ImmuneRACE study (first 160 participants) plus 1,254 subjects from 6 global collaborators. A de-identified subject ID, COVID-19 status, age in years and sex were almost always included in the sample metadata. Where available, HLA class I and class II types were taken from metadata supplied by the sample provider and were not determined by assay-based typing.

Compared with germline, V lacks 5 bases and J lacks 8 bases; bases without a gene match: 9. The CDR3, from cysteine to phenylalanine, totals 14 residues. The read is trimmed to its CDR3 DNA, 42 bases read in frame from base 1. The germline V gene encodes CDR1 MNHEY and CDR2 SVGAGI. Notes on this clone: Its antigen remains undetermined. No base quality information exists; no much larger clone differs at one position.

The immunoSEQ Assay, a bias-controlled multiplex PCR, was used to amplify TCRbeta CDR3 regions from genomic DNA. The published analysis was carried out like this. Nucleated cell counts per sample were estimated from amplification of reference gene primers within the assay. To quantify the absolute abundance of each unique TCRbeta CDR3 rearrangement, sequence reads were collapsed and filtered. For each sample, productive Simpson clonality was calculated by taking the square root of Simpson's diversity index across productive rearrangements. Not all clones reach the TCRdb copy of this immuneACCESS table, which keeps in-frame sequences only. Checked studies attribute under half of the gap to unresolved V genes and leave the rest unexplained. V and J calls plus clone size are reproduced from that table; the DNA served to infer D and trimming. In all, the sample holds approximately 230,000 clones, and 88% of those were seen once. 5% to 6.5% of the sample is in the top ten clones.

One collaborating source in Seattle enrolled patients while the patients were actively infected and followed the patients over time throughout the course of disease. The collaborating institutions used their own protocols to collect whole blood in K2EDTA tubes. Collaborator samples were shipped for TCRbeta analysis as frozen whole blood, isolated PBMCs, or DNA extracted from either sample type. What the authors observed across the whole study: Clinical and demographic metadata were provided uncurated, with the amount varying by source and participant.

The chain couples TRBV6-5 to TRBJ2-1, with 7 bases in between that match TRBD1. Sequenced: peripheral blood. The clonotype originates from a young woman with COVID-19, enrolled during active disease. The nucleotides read TGTGCCAGCAGTCAGGACAGGCCTAGGCATGAGCAGTTCTTC. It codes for CASSQDRPRHEQFF.